This T cell receptor (beta chain) was obtained from a study of Graves' ophthalmopathy and Graves' hyperthyroidism. Overall study context: Sampling took place at initial diagnosis, with peripheral blood obtained before any treatment. General study points: The model's ophthalmopathy progression predictions had about 71% sensitivity and 72% to 75% specificity.

The evidence that diagnosis relied on was clinical symptoms, serum thyroxine, TRAb, thyroid ultrasound and orbital computed tomography. TCR beta CDR3 regions were amplified from RNA transcripts. The first-round RT-PCR employed HTBI primers together with the Qiagen OneStep RT-PCR kit. A multiplex PCR was then performed as the second round. TCRdb re-called the multiplex PCR reads with MiXCR, one entry per CDR3 protein. The repertoire holds about 380,000 distinct CDR3 sequences, approximately 15% seen once, with around 7% in the top ten. In this sample, this clonotype turned up many times. Its antigen is unknown. Sequenced input: peripheral blood. The clonotype comes from a woman under 30 with stable Graves' hyperthyroidism.

The CDR3 coding sequence is TGTGCCAGCAGTGAAGCAGGGGACAGCTATGGCTACACCTTC. Amino acids: CASSEAGDSYGYTF. The chain recombines TRBV2 with TRBJ1-2, with 7 bases matching TRBD1. CDR1 SNHLY and CDR2 FYNNEI come from the germline V gene. This CDR3 contains 14 residues. The ends lost 0 bases at V and 4 bases at J; junction bases unmatched: 2.